The 18 T cell receptor beta chains in this list originate from one sample, sequenced in a study of a mutant IDH1 vaccine in newly diagnosed glioma. The time point denotes: baseline, week 1 (first vaccination visit). Treatment noted: pre-vaccination baseline after standard-of-care therapy. Only in-frame clones appear in the TCRdb table, and some are missing; sequencing was by immunoSEQ multiplex PCR. The sample contains tens of thousands of clones, approximately 90% of which appear only once. The sample was PBMCs, taken from a glioma patient treated with radiotherapy, temozolomide or both. Receptor source: a man aged 25-45 years with glioma.

This clone was detected once. This chain links TRBV5-4 with TRBJ1-2; 9 nucleotides agree with TRBD1. Germline trimming cut 0 bases from V and 3 bases from J; bases unmatched to any gene: 6. The CDR3 length is 16 residues. CDR1 is SGHNT and CDR2 is YYREEE in the germline V gene (reference sequence). The CDR3 region is CASSLGWTGVDYGYTF. Here the CDR3 DNA reads TGTGCCAGCAGCTTGGGGTGGACAGGGGTAGACTATGGCTACACCTTC.

The CDR3 bases are TGTGCCAGCTCACCACCACGGGGCGCTGCCTACGAGCAGTACTTC. Translated, it gives CASSPPRGAAYEQYF. The chain joins TRBV18 to TRBJ2-7, with D perhaps being TRBD1 or TRBD2 (5 bases each). The CDR3 contains 15 residues. The germline V and J ends were trimmed by 0 bases and 2 bases, with 11 bases remaining between them. Germline loops: CDR1 KGHSH, CDR2 LQKENI.

The rearrangement uses TRBV18 and TRBJ2-3, with a tentative D call TRBD2 (5 bases). Per germline, CDR1 KGHSH and CDR2 LQKENI. V lost 3 bases and J lost 6, with 10 bases in between. This CDR3 is 13 amino acids long. CDR3 in DNA: TGTGCCAGCTCACCTTCCGGGATTGATACGCAGTATTTT. This codes for CASSPSGIDTQYF.

The DNA of the CDR3 is TGCGCCAGCAGCTCCCTAGCGAGCACAGATACGCAGTATTTT. It yields the protein CASSSLASTDTQYF. The gene calls are TRBV5-1 and TRBJ2-3; D is perhaps TRBD2 (6 bases). CDR1 is SGHRS, CDR2 YFSETQ, per germline. This CDR3 is 14 amino acids long. The germline V and J ends were trimmed by 3 bases and 0 bases, with 8 bases remaining between them.

V is TRBV9 and J is TRBJ2-7, with D perhaps matching TRBD1 (5 bases). Germline V CDR1 and CDR2: SGDLS, YYNGEE. V dropped 4 bases and J dropped 6 bases, with 14 bases sitting between them. The CDR3 consists of 13 residues. This CDR3 is CASSPQQGGEQYF. Here the CDR3 DNA reads TGTGCCAGCAGCCCCCAGCAGGGTGGCGAGCAGTACTTC.

The rearrangement links TRBV7-9 to TRBJ2-7, with no clear D. V dropped 6 bases and J dropped 4 bases, with 13 bases sitting between them. This CDR3 comprises 13 residues. CDR1 and CDR2 (germline): SEHNR, FQNEAQ (reference sequence). DNA of the CDR3: TGTGCCAGCAGGTCGACACAGCTATACGAGCAGTACTTC. Its protein is CASRSTQLYEQYF.

This chain connects TRBV27 to TRBJ2-1; TRBD1 is a possible D gene (7 bases). Looked up from germline, CDR1 is MNHEY and CDR2 is SMNVEV (reference sequence). This CDR3 is built from 14 residues. The V gene lost 8 bases and the J gene lost 1 base, with 12 bases spanning the gap. CDR3 region: CASGRGQSYNEQFF. CDR3 sequence (DNA): TGTGCCAGCGGGCGGGGACAGTCCTACAATGAGCAGTTCTTC.

The genes are TRBV6-1 and TRBJ1-1; no reliable D call. This CDR3 is 15 amino acids long. The V end lost 5 bases, the J end lost 0 bases, and 13 bases lay between the germline ends. Germline V gene data show CDR1 as MNHNS and CDR2 as SASEGT. The CDR3 sequence is CASSRQVIMNTEAFF. As DNA, the CDR3 is TGTGCCAGCAGTCGTCAGGTTATCATGAACACTGAAGCTTTCTTT.

V is TRBV29-1 and J is TRBJ2-1; 7 bases align to TRBD2. The V and J ends lost 6 bases and 7 bases, in that order; junction bases with no gene match: 9. This CDR3 is built from 13 residues. CDR1 SQVTM and CDR2 ANQGSEA come from the germline V gene. The DNA of the CDR3 is TGCAGCGTCATCCCCGGGAGGAATAATGAGCAGTTCTTC. Translated: CSVIPGRNNEQFF.

The chain couples TRBV29-1 to TRBJ2-6; no firm D call. This CDR3 comprises 13 residues. Germline V CDR1 and CDR2: SQVTM, ANQGSEA. V lost 4 bases to trimming and J lost 1 base, with 5 bases between them. The DNA for the CDR3 is TGCAGCGTTGTCGAATCTGGGGCCAACGTCCTGACTTTC. Amino acids: CSVVESGANVLTF.

This chain joins TRBV29-1 and TRBJ1-1, with 7 bases matching TRBD1. With 7 bases clipped from V and 1 base from J, the junction kept 6 bases outside the gene matches. This CDR3 has 13 amino acids. Germline CDR1 SQVTM, CDR2 ANQGSEA. Here the CDR3 DNA reads TGCAGCGGTAGGGGGCAGGGGAACACTGAAGCTTTCTTT. It translates to CSGRGQGNTEAFF.

This clone has more than one count but fewer than ten. The CDR3 spells CASSRTGSWEQYF. CDR3 nucleotides: TGTGCCAGCAGCCGGACTGGCTCTTGGGAGCAGTACTTC. The J gene is TRBJ2-7, the V gene TRBV4-2; D is perhaps TRBD2 (5 bases). The CDR3 totals 13 residues. Per germline, CDR1 LGHNA and CDR2 YNFKEQ. Trimming took off 4 bases at V and 7 bases at J, with 14 bases between the two ends.

The chain is built from TRBV6-6 and TRBJ1-1; no reliable D call. The CDR3 contains 14 residues. Trimming removed 0 bases from V and 3 bases from J, with 8 bases in between. CDR1 is MNHNY, CDR2 SVGAGI, per germline (reference sequence). The CDR3 spells CASSYSDRDTEAFF. The CDR3 DNA is TGTGCCAGCAGTTACTCCGACCGGGACACTGAAGCTTTCTTT.

The CDR3 DNA follows: TGTGCCAGCAGCCGGCAGGGAGCTCAGTACCAAGAGACCCAGTACTTC. It is translated as CASSRQGAQYQETQYF. This rearrangement joins TRBV5-4 to TRBJ2-5; the D gene could be TRBD1 or TRBD2 (5 bases each). Looked up from germline, CDR1 is SGHNT and CDR2 is YYREEE (reference sequence). V gave up 4 bases and J gave up 0 bases, with 16 bases separating them. This CDR3 is built from 16 residues. Based on the CDR3 plus reference TRBV5-4 and TRBJ2-5, the full variable domain is ETGVTQSPTHLIKTRGQQVTLRCSSQSGHNTVSWYQQALGQGPQFIFQYYREEENGRGNFPPRFSGLQFPNYSSELNVNALELDDSALYLCASSRQGAQYQETQYFGPGTRLLVL.

The chain joins TRBV6-1 to TRBJ1-1; D call uncertain. V gave up 0 bases and J gave up 7 bases, with 6 bases separating them. This CDR3 region has 12 residues. CDR1 and CDR2 (germline): MNHNS, SASEGT. CDR3 bases: TGTGCCAGCAGTGAAGCCCGCCGTGAAGCTTTCTTT. The encoded protein is CASSEARREAFF.

The chain joins TRBV5-1 to TRBJ2-7; 12 positions match TRBD2. Trimming removed 1 base from V and 0 bases from J; junction bases left unmatched: 2. This CDR3 is built from 16 residues. Germline CDR1 is SGHRS and CDR2 is YFSETQ. The CDR3 DNA follows: TGCGCCAGCAGCTTGCGACTAGCGGGGGCCTCCTACGAGCAGTACTTC. Translating it yields CASSLRLAGASYEQYF.

This clone was detected once. The chain links TRBV6-5 to TRBJ2-2; the match to TRBD1 covers 9 bases. This CDR3 is 14 amino acids long. J lost 2 bases, V lost 6 bases, and 1 base had no gene match. The germline gives CDR1 MNHEY, CDR2 SVGAGI. CDR3 protein: CASRTGGNTGELFF. Written as DNA, the CDR3 is TGTGCCAGCAGGACAGGGGGAAACACCGGGGAGCTGTTTTTT.

CDR3: CAWSDATEAFF. The DNA for the CDR3 is TGTGCCTGGAGCGACGCCACTGAAGCTTTCTTT. The V call is TRBV30, the J call TRBJ1-1, with unresolved D. The CDR3 has 11 residues. CDR1 and CDR2 (germline): GTSNPN, SVGIG (reference sequence). The V end was cut by 3 bases, the J end by 4 bases, with 6 bases between.